This record looks at one T cell receptor (beta chain) sequence and its context. This sample was taken from a study of blood T cell repertoires in COVID-19. Background on the study: Acute and convalescent COVID-19 samples came from the United States, Italy and Spain. T cells, B-cell-depleted T cells, or PBMCs supplied cDNA or gDNA.

Authors' analysis steps: Amplification of reference gene primers provided the estimated nucleated cell counts. Assay used: immunoSEQ multiplex PCR; TCRdb lists only in-frame clones, some missing. V and J calls and clone size are copied from that table; D and trimming were computed from the DNA. This table has some 81,000 clones, less than 95% appearing once. What was sequenced was peripheral blood. This receptor was obtained from a woman between 45 and 60 years old in a cohort sampled during active COVID-19.

CDR3 DNA sequence: TGTGCCAGCAGCTTGGCAGGGATCATGGGCTACACCTTC. Translation: CASSLAGIMGYTF. The gene calls are TRBV7-8 and TRBJ1-2; possible D gene TRBD1, 5 bases. V lost 3 bases and J lost 8, with 13 bases in between. Germline-derived CDR1 and CDR2 are SGHVS and FQNEAQ. The CDR3 sequence is 13 residues long.